This T cell receptor beta chain was profiled in a study of early T cells in non-severe SARS-CoV-2 infection. About the study: Chains stayed unpaired after sequencing of bulk RNA from unsorted whole blood. Findings and limits, study-wide: VDJdb-based matching was biased toward anti-spike CD8 responses and missed private and CD4 specificities.

Ten or more counts support this clonotype. What it binds is unknown. Between the trimmed V and J ends, which lost 5 bases and 5 bases, there was a span of 21 bases. The CDR3 has 16 amino acids. CDR1 SEHNR and CDR2 FQNEAQ come from the germline V gene (reference sequence). The library protocol tagged individual cDNA molecules with unique molecular identifiers. TCRdb reprocessed the 5' RACE reads via MiXCR and lists one record per CDR3 protein. The table has about 42,000 distinct CDR3 sequences, around 7% seen once. Material: whole blood. The clonotype originates from an adult who was a healthcare worker with PCR-confirmed SARS-CoV-2 infection or an uninfected control (not recorded which). The chain combines TRBV7-9 with TRBJ1-1; the D gene is possibly TRBD1 (5 bases). This CDR3 is CASSALAQVGRTEAFF. The CDR3, as DNA: TGTGCCAGCAGCGCCCTAGCACAGGTAGGGCGGACTGAAGCTTTCTTT.